The rows below give T cell receptor beta chains drawn from one sample of a study of T cell responses to AZD1222 COVID-19 vaccine. The table came from immunoSEQ multiplex PCR; TCRdb's copy has only in-frame clones and leaves some out. This table holds about 120,000 clones, about 85% found once. Specimen: peripheral blood, collected 28 days after the second AZD1222 dose. Every receptor here comes from an adult who received the AZD1222 COVID-19 vaccine. The CDR3 runs from the conserved cysteine through the conserved F or W. A D gene is named only where the DNA matches it firmly. Rows may omit the clone size; those that give it use once, few, many or a size class.

D gene,J gene,clone size,V gene,CDR3 DNA,CDR3 protein
.,TRBJ1-1,.,TRBV2,TGTGCCAGCAGTACGTACAAAACAGGGTTGGCTTTCTTT,CASSTYKTGLAFF
.,TRBJ2-3,once,TRBV6-4,TGTGCCAGCAGTGATGGTTCTAGCACAGATACGCAGTATTTT,CASSDGSSTDTQYF
TRBD1,TRBJ1-2,once,TRBV29-1,TGCAGCGTTCCCTCAGGGGGCGGAGGCTATGGCTACACCTTC,CSVPSGGGGYGYTF
.,TRBJ1-2,.,TRBV19,TGTGCCAGTAGTATAGTCACGACAGCACCGAGAGGCTACACCTTC,CASSIVTTAPRGYTF
.,TRBJ2-1,.,TRBV6-5,TGTGCCAGCTCCTGGGGGGCTTACAATGAGCAGTTCTTC,CASSWGAYNEQFF
.,TRBJ2-2,.,TRBV5-8,TGTGCCAGCAGCTGGTGGGTTAGGAGGGATCCTAGGGAGCTGTTTTTT,CASSWWVRRDPRELFF
.,TRBJ2-7,.,TRBV29-1,TGCAGCGTTGAATTTCAGGGTTGGGAGCAGTACTTC,CSVEFQGWEQYF
.,TRBJ1-2,.,TRBV28,TGTGCCAGCATTCTCCGGGGTTCTAACTATGGCTACACCTTC,CASILRGSNYGYTF
.,TRBJ1-1,.,TRBV7-9,TGTGCCAGCAGCTTGAACAAGAACACTGAAGCTTTCTTT,CASSLNKNTEAFF
TRBD1,TRBJ1-1,few,TRBV6-1,TGTGCCAGCAGTGAGACAGGGAACGGGAGACCTTTCTTT,CASSETGNGRPFF
TRBD2,TRBJ2-5,.,TRBV5-1,TGCGCCAGCAGCTTGTCGGGACTAGGAGAGACCCAGTACTTC,CASSLSGLGETQYF
TRBD1,TRBJ2-7,.,TRBV5-1,TGCGCCAGCAGCGCTGCCGGGACAGGGACCTACGAGCAGTACTTC,CASSAAGTGTYEQYF
TRBD1,TRBJ1-2,once,TRBV28,TGTGCCAGCAGTTTATACTCAGGGGGCGCCTATGGCTACACCTTC,CASSLYSGGAYGYTF
.,TRBJ1-3,.,TRBV9,TGTGCCAGCAGCCCGGGACGGGGCTCTGGAAACACCATATATTTT,CASSPGRGSGNTIYF
.,TRBJ2-7,.,TRBV6-5,TGTGCCAGCCACTCAGGGGTCGAGCAGTACTTC,CASHSGVEQYF
.,TRBJ1-1,.,TRBV29-1,TGCAGCGTCCCATTGAGCACTGAAGCTTTCTTT,CSVPLSTEAFF
.,TRBJ1-2,.,TRBV2,TGTGCCAGCAGTGGCAGGGCAGGGGATGGCTACACCTTC,CASSGRAGDGYTF
TRBD2,TRBJ2-7,.,TRBV9,TGTGCCAGCAGCGTAGCGGCGGGGGGAATAAGCGAGCAGTACTTC,CASSVAAGGISEQYF
.,TRBJ2-5,.,TRBV6-2/TRBV6-3,TGTGCCAGCAGTTCCCTAAAGTGGGAGACCCAGTACTTC,CASSSLKWETQYF
TRBD1,TRBJ2-3,.,TRBV3-1/TRBV3-2,TGTGCCAGCAGCCCACAGGGGGTGTTAGATACGCAGTATTTT,CASSPQGVLDTQYF
.,TRBJ2-3,once,TRBV7-9,TGTGCCAGCAATGCGGCGGTGGTATTGGCAGATACGCAGTATTTT,CASNAAVVLADTQYF
TRBD2,TRBJ2-7,.,TRBV12-5,TGTGCTAGTGGTTTGGTACGCTTGTCTAGCGGGGTCCTTTTCGAGCAGTACTTC,CASGLVRLSSGVLFEQYF
.,TRBJ2-5,.,TRBV2,TGTGCCAGCAGACGGGCCTCTACCCAAGAGACCCAGTACTTC,CASRRASTQETQYF
.,TRBJ1-3,once,TRBV11-3,TGTGCCAGCAGCTCAGTACAGAGGGCTGGAAACACCATATATTTT,CASSSVQRAGNTIYF
TRBD1,TRBJ1-1,.,TRBV29-1,TGCAGCGGCAGCGGACAGGGGAACACTGAAGCTTTCTTT,CSGSGQGNTEAFF
TRBD2,TRBJ2-1,.,TRBV3-1/TRBV3-2,TGTGCCAGCAGCCACCCACGGGGGGGCTCCTACAATGAGCAGTTCTTC,CASSHPRGGSYNEQFF
.,TRBJ1-2,.,TRBV7-9,TGTGCCAGCGCGGGGCAGGGGCTATTCTATGGCTACACCTTC,CASAGQGLFYGYTF
TRBD1,TRBJ1-4,.,TRBV2,TGTGCCAGCAGTGCGGGGGACAGATTAGAAAAACTGTTTTTT,CASSAGDRLEKLFF
.,TRBJ1-5,.,TRBV2,TGTGCCAGCAGTGATTATGGGGCTTCCAATCAGCCCCAGCATTTT,CASSDYGASNQPQHF
.,TRBJ1-2,few,TRBV7-9,TGTGCCAGCAGCTTAGAGGTCGGATCCTTATATGGCTACACCTTC,CASSLEVGSLYGYTF
TRBD1,TRBJ1-5,.,TRBV12-5,TGTGCTAGTGGTTTGCCCACAGGGGGCACAAATCAGCCCCAGCATTTT,CASGLPTGGTNQPQHF
TRBD1,TRBJ1-1,.,TRBV29-1,TGCAGCGCCGGGACAGGGGGTAGAGACACTGAAGCTTTCTTT,CSAGTGGRDTEAFF
TRBD2,TRBJ2-1,.,TRBV6-5,TGTGCCAGCAGTTACGTAGCGGGGGGGTACAATGAGCAGTTCTTC,CASSYVAGGYNEQFF
.,TRBJ1-5,.,TRBV10-2,TGCGCCAGCTCGACAGAAGTTAGCAATCAGCCCCAGCATTTT,CASSTEVSNQPQHF
TRBD1,TRBJ2-7,.,TRBV10-1,TGCGCCAGCAGTGAGTCGGGGACAGGGTTCAACGAGCAGTACTTC,CASSESGTGFNEQYF
.,TRBJ2-2,.,TRBV20-1,TGCAGTGCTAGAGTTCTCGGGGAGCTGTTTTTT,CSARVLGELFF